This T cell receptor (beta chain) was obtained from a study of T cells in women clearing cervical HPV infection. Study information: HLA type stays a possible confounder, typing being limited.

CDR1 and CDR2 (germline): LNHDA, SQIVND (reference sequence). The CDR3 covers 14 residues. The J segment lost 7 bases and the V segment lost 7 bases, leaving 5 bases of the junction unmatched. The repertoire was sequenced with immunoSEQ multiplex PCR; TCRdb's copy has only in-frame clones and lacks some. With about 35,000 clones in the sample, the ten largest clones hold roughly 1.6%. Concerning this clone itself: The read terminates 3 residues ahead of where the CDR3 ends, so the germline J gene completes it.

The sequence came from a woman aged 18-69 years with a cervical HPV16 infection that either progressed to CIN3+ or cleared (not recorded which). The material sequenced was blood buffy coat. The chain links TRBV19 to TRBJ1-6, with 9 bases aligning to TRBD1. The part of the CDR3 DNA that was read is TGTGCCAGTAACCCGACAGGGGGGAATTCACCC. Encoded protein: CASNPTGGNSP. The entire CDR3 sequence reads CASNPTGGNSPLHF.